This is a list of T cell receptor beta chains from one sample in a study of blood T cells in healthy people across ages. TCRdb recomputed calls from the 5' RACE reads with MiXCR, one row per CDR3 protein. The profile shows some 760,000 distinct CDR3 sequences, more than 20% of them singletons. This sample also belongs to another study, concerning T cells of mothers and their children.

The material sequenced was blood. The receptor set was obtained from a boy younger than 18 in good health. Both conserved end residues are part of each CDR3. A D gene is named only where the DNA matches it firmly. Clone size appears in some rows only: once, few, many, or a class for an expanded clone.

few	TRBD1	TRBJ2-7	TRBV28	16	CASRATGTGLSYEQYF	TGTGCCAGCAGGGCGACCGGGACAGGTCTGTCCTACGAGCAGTACTTC
-	TRBD2	TRBJ2-5	TRBV12-3/TRBV12-4	16	CASSLAAGVRQETQYF	TGTGCCAGCAGTTTAGCAGCGGGAGTTCGGCAAGAGACCCAGTACTTC
-	-	TRBJ2-3	TRBV7-2	15	CASSRAPRGKDTQYF	TGTGCCAGCAGTAGGGCCCCAAGGGGAAAAGATACGCAGTATTTT
few	-	TRBJ1-5	TRBV6-6	15	CASSGPTSPNQPQHF	TGTGCCAGCAGCGGACCCACTTCCCCCAATCAGCCCCAGCATTTT
-	-	TRBJ2-3	TRBV20-1	15	CSARDLAGLTDTQYF	TGCAGTGCTAGAGATTTGGCGGGGCTCACAGATACGCAGTATTTT
-	TRBD1	TRBJ1-1	TRBV7-2	16	CASSLLGTGEGTEAFF	TGTGCCAGCAGCTTACTAGGGACAGGGGAAGGCACTGAAGCTTTCTTT
-	TRBD2	TRBJ2-1	TRBV29-1	16	CSATWLGGSSYNEQFF	TGCAGCGCCACCTGGTTGGGCGGGAGCTCCTACAATGAGCAGTTCTTC
few	-	TRBJ2-7	TRBV20-1	11	CSATLSYEQYF	TGCAGTGCCACCCTCTCCTACGAGCAGTACTTC
few	-	TRBJ2-5	TRBV11-2	15	CASSSQGGIQETQYF	TGTGCCAGCAGCTCCCAGGGGGGGATCCAAGAGACCCAGTACTTC
few	-	TRBJ1-1	TRBV20-1	13	CSARDPVNTEAFF	TGCAGTGCTAGAGATCCGGTGAACACTGAAGCTTTCTTT
few	TRBD1	TRBJ2-7	TRBV30	14	CAWEGTGIAYEQYF	TGTGCCTGGGAGGGGACAGGGATAGCCTACGAGCAGTACTTC
-	-	TRBJ1-1	TRBV7-2	14	CASNPYSRNTEAFF	TGTGCCAGCAACCCCTACAGCCGGAACACTGAAGCTTTCTTT
-	-	TRBJ2-7	TRBV6-5	14	CASTETGSRYEQYF	TGTGCCAGCACCGAAACAGGGTCCCGCTACGAGCAGTACTTC
few	TRBD2	TRBJ2-5	TRBV29-1	13	CSVLAGGRETQYF	TGCAGCGTCTTAGCGGGGGGGAGAGAGACCCAGTACTTC
-	TRBD1	TRBJ2-7	TRBV30	13	CACSPTGGDEQYF	TGTGCCTGTTCCCCCACAGGGGGCGACGAGCAGTACTTC
few	-	TRBJ2-7	TRBV20-1	15	CSASPGRGLSYEQYF	TGCAGTGCTAGTCCTGGGAGGGGGCTCTCCTACGAGCAGTACTTC
-	TRBD2	TRBJ2-7	TRBV6-1	17	CASSGGPGREDSYEQYF	TGTGCCAGCAGTGGGGGCCCTGGGCGGGAGGACTCCTACGAGCAGTACTTC
few	-	TRBJ2-7	TRBV4-3	15	CASSQDISGLYEQYF	TGCGCCAGCAGCCAAGACATTAGCGGTCTCTACGAGCAGTACTTC
-	-	TRBJ1-3	TRBV6-1	15	CASSGGIGSGNTIYF	TGTGCCAGCAGTGGCGGAATTGGGTCCGGAAACACCATATATTTT
-	TRBD2	TRBJ2-1	TRBV7-9	17	CASSLLAANPSYNEQFF	TGTGCCAGCAGCTTACTAGCGGCCAACCCCTCCTACAATGAGCAGTTCTTC
-	-	TRBJ1-2	TRBV5-1	15	CASSLGLGSNYGYTF	TGCGCCAGCAGCTTGGGGTTGGGATCTAACTATGGCTACACCTTC
-	-	TRBJ2-1	TRBV5-1	12	CASSVSRNEQFF	TGCGCCAGCAGCGTTTCGAGGAATGAGCAGTTCTTC
few	TRBD2	TRBJ2-1	TRBV4-1	19	CASSHRNSGRGSSYNEQFF	TGCGCCAGCAGCCACCGTAATAGCGGGAGAGGGTCGTCCTACAATGAGCAGTTCTTC
-	TRBD1	TRBJ2-3	TRBV2	17	CASRSQQGEYRGDTQYF	TGTGCCAGCCGGTCTCAGCAGGGGGAGTATAGGGGAGATACGCAGTATTTT
few	-	TRBJ2-2	TRBV4-3	13	CTSSQVRTGEPFF	TGCACCAGCAGCCAAGTACGAACCGGGGAGCCGTTTTTT
-	-	TRBJ2-5	TRBV5-1	12	CASRPDSETQYF	TGCGCCAGCCGTCCGGACTCCGAGACCCAGTACTTC
-	TRBD2	TRBJ2-2	TRBV12-3/TRBV12-4	16	CASSLAGLAGVGELFF	TGTGCCAGCAGTTTAGCAGGCCTAGCGGGAGTCGGGGAGCTGTTTTTT
few	-	TRBJ1-2	TRBV4-1	14	CASSQRDRGGGYTF	TGCGCCAGCAGCCAACGGGACCGAGGTGGGGGCTACACCTTC
-	TRBD2	TRBJ2-2	TRBV5-1	16	CASSLALAGYTGELFF	TGCGCCAGCAGCTTGGCACTAGCGGGTTACACCGGGGAGCTGTTTTTT
few	TRBD1	TRBJ2-7	TRBV4-3	16	CASSQDIRGPSYEQYF	TGCGCCAGCAGCCAAGATATTAGGGGGCCCAGCTACGAGCAGTACTTC
-	-	TRBJ1-2	TRBV29-1	11	CSVAEGYGYTF	TGCAGCGTTGCTGAGGGGTATGGCTACACCTTC